The 30 T cell receptor beta chains below all came from one sample that was sequenced in a study of human T cells and chemical hapten exposure. Indicated time point: pre-sensitization, week 0. As for treatment: therapeutic diphenylcyclopropenone sensitization with weekly scalp DPC. TCRdb used MiXCR to reprocess the RACE reads, holding one entry per CDR3 protein. The table lists tens of thousands of distinct CDR3 sequences, approximately 11% of them singletons. The sequencing here drew on whole blood, taken in connection with sensitization to the hapten diphenylcyclopropenone (DPC). These receptors originate from a woman between 45 and 60 years old with alopecia areata. Some clones in this sample may be carry-over from other donors' samples.

The chain is built from TRBV28 and TRBJ2-1; TRBD1 aligns across 8 bases. This CDR3 region has 19 residues. Trimming removed 4 bases from V and 0 bases from J; junction bases left unmatched: 14. The germline CDR1 and CDR2 sequences are MDHEN and SYDVKM. The CDR3 DNA is TGTGCCAGCAGTTCTCTCCCGGGACAGGACGCAACCTCCTACAATGAGCAGTTCTTC. This gives the protein CASSSLPGQDATSYNEQFF.

The sample holds many counts of this clonotype. This chain connects TRBV2 to TRBJ1-3; no clear D. CDR3 size: 16 residues. Germline V lookup: CDR1 SNHLY, CDR2 FYNNEI. V was cut by 6 bases and J by 2 bases, with 17 bases left in between. CDR3 DNA sequence: TGTGCCAGCAGCCAAAGATCCCCGGGAGCTGGAAACACCATATATTTT. As protein: CASSQRSPGAGNTIYF.

In its sample, this clonotype was seen a few times. This chain joins TRBV28 and TRBJ2-3; tentative D call: TRBD1 (6 bases). CDR3 length equals 13 residues. Trimming stripped 6 bases from V and 1 base from J, with 8 bases between. CDR1 MDHEN and CDR2 SYDVKM come from the germline V gene. CDR3 nucleotide sequence: TGTGCCAGCAGACGACAGGGCACAGATACGCAGTATTTT. Translation: CASRRQGTDTQYF.

DNA of the CDR3: TGTGCCAGCAGCTTAGGAATTAGACTCGGTAGAAACAATGAGCAGTTCTTC. Translation gives CASSLGIRLGRNNEQFF. V and J are TRBV7-9 and TRBJ2-1; D is unresolved. The length of the CDR3 is 17 residues. Germline CDR1 SEHNR, CDR2 FQNEAQ (reference sequence). Trimming removed 1 base from V and 5 bases from J, with 18 bases in between.

V gene TRBV6-6 combines with J gene TRBJ2-7, with 10 positions matching TRBD1. J gave up 6 bases and V 2 bases, and 10 bases lay outside the gene matches. Per the germline V gene, CDR1 is MNHNY and CDR2 is SVGAGI (reference sequence). This CDR3 is built from 16 residues. The CDR3 spells CASSYGQGVTFSEQYF. CDR3 bases: TGTGCCAGCAGTTACGGACAGGGGGTAACTTTCTCCGAGCAGTACTTC.

This clonotype has a handful of counts. The chain couples TRBV2 to TRBJ1-5, with 7 bases identical to TRBD1. Germline CDR1 reads SNHLY; CDR2 reads FYNNEI. This CDR3 has 13 residues. V lost 6 bases, J lost 9 bases, and 8 bases stayed unmatched. The CDR3 region is CASRFDRARPQHF. The CDR3 DNA sequence: TGTGCCAGCAGATTCGACAGGGCTCGGCCCCAGCATTTT.

There are many counts of this clonotype. The chain joins TRBV18 to TRBJ2-1; 13 bases are shared with TRBD2. The germline gives CDR1 KGHSH, CDR2 LQKENI. Trimming at V came to 2 bases and at J to 8 bases, leaving 9 bases not matched to a gene. This CDR3 contains 17 residues. The CDR3 sequence is CASSPIITSGRGDEQFF. The CDR3 DNA is TGTGCCAGCTCACCAATAATAACTAGCGGGAGGGGAGATGAGCAGTTCTTC.

This clonotype came up a few times. The chain joins TRBV18 to TRBJ1-5, with a possible D match to TRBD1 (5 bases). This CDR3 region has 15 residues. Trimming pared 1 base from V and 2 bases from J, leaving 9 bases between. The germline CDR1 and CDR2 sequences are KGHSH and LQKENI. CDR3 in amino acids: CASSPLGTGNQPQHF. CDR3 DNA: TGTGCCAGCTCACCACTGGGGACGGGCAATCAGCCCCAGCATTTT.

This clonotype was counted at least ten times. The chain's CDR3 is CASNQGRDTQYF. The CDR3 bases are TGTGCCAGCAATCAGGGTCGAGATACGCAGTATTTT. The chain carries TRBV11-2 and TRBJ2-3; tentative D call: TRBD1 (5 bases). CDR3 length: 12 amino acids. Germline CDR1 reads SGHAT; CDR2 reads FQNNGV. V dropped 7 bases and J dropped 5 bases, with 10 bases sitting between them.

V and J are TRBV20-1 and TRBJ1-4; a possible D gene is TRBD1 (5 bases). The length of the CDR3 is 15 residues. CDR1 and CDR2 (germline): DFQATT, SNEGSKA (reference sequence). V gave up 3 bases and J gave up 8 bases, with 19 bases separating them. For the CDR3, the DNA is TGCAGTGCTAGGCCCCGCACGGGGCACGGGGAAAAACTGTTTTTT. It encodes CSARPRTGHGEKLFF.

This clonotype was counted only a few times. The chain is built from TRBV7-2 and TRBJ2-2, with D possibly being TRBD1 (6 bases). V was clipped by 5 bases and J by 0 bases, with 10 bases between them. Per germline, CDR1 SGHTA and CDR2 FQGNSA. The CDR3 consists of 15 residues. CDR3 region: CASSLQGPNTGELFF. CDR3 sequence (DNA): TGTGCCAGCAGCCTACAGGGCCCGAACACCGGGGAGCTGTTTTTT.

In this sample, this clonotype turned up many times. The chain combines TRBV28 with TRBJ2-7; 7 positions match TRBD1. J was trimmed by 3 bases and V by 7 bases; bases with no gene match: 12. The CDR3 loop spans 15 amino acids. Germline CDR1 is MDHEN and CDR2 is SYDVKM. The CDR3 region is CASTPLTGYRYEQYF. Written as DNA, the CDR3 is TGTGCCAGCACCCCGCTGACAGGGTATCGCTACGAGCAGTACTTC.

The chain links TRBV29-1 to TRBJ1-1, with a possible D match to TRBD1 (5 bases). Germline values: CDR1 SQVTM, CDR2 ANQGSEA. The CDR3 contains 13 residues. The V gene lost 7 bases and the J gene lost 4 bases, with 16 bases spanning the gap. The CDR3: CSATTGPGTEAFF. CDR3 DNA sequence: TGCAGCGCAACGACGGGGCCGGGCACTGAAGCTTTCTTT.

This clonotype was counted many times. The chain is built from TRBV9 and TRBJ1-6; no clear D. The V gene's germline CDR1 is SGDLS and CDR2 YYNGEE. Trimming removed 0 bases at V and 7 bases at J, with 2 bases between. The CDR3 is 12 residues long. The CDR3 region has the DNA TGTGCCAGCAGCGTAGGAAATTCACCCCTCCACTTT. The encoded protein is CASSVGNSPLHF.

This clonotype showed up just a few times. The CDR3: CASGNRVTGELFF. CDR3 DNA: TGTGCCAGCGGGAACAGGGTCACCGGGGAGCTGTTTTTT. This sequence joins TRBV7-9 and TRBJ2-2, with D maybe TRBD1 (6 bases). V lost 8 bases and J lost 4, with 11 bases in between. The CDR3 spans 13 residues. Germline V lookup: CDR1 SEHNR, CDR2 FQNEAQ (reference sequence).

This clonotype was detected only a few times. The chain couples TRBV7-9 to TRBJ1-1; tentatively, D is TRBD1 (6 bases). CDR3 length: 14 amino acids. The germline CDR1 and CDR2 sequences are SEHNR and FQNEAQ (reference sequence). V was clipped by 5 bases and J by 1 base, with 11 bases between them. The CDR3 spells CASSPHRENTEAFF. In DNA, the CDR3 is TGTGCCAGCAGCCCTCACAGGGAGAACACTGAAGCTTTCTTT. The full variable domain, in which reference TRBV7-9 and TRBJ1-1 provide the parts outside the CDR3, is DTGVSQNPRHKITKRGQNVTFRCDPISEHNRLYWYRQTLGQGPEFLTYFQNEAQLEKSRLLSDRFSAERPKGSFSTLEIQRTEQGDSAMYLCASSPHRENTEAFFGQGTRLTVV.

The chain is built from TRBV7-2 and TRBJ2-5; the D gene could be TRBD1 or TRBD2 (5 bases each). Per germline, CDR1 SGHTA and CDR2 FQGNSA. V lost 0 bases to trimming and J lost 2 bases, with 7 bases between them. CDR3 size: 14 residues. The CDR3: CASSLAGAQETQYF. The DNA for the CDR3 is TGTGCCAGCAGCTTAGCCGGGGCTCAAGAGACCCAGTACTTC. Using reference TRBV7-2 and TRBJ2-5 for the parts outside the CDR3, the full variable domain is GAGVSQSPSNKVTEKGKDVELRCDPISGHTALYWYRQSLGQGLEFLIYFQGNSAPDKSGLPSDRFSAERTGGSVSTLTIQRTQQEDSAVYLCASSLAGAQETQYFGPGTRLLVL.

This clonotype was observed a few times. The genes are TRBV6-2 or TRBV6-3 and TRBJ1-2; D not resolved. The CDR3 runs 12 residues. Trimming removed 6 bases from V and 5 bases from J, with 10 bases in between. Germline V CDR1 and CDR2: MNHEY, SVGEGT. CDR3 sequence: CASSRRSYGYTF. DNA for the CDR3: TGTGCCAGCAGCCGCCGAAGTTATGGCTACACCTTC.

The chain combines TRBV10-1 with TRBJ1-1; D call uncertain. The CDR3 runs to 13 residues. The germline gives CDR1 WNHNN, CDR2 SYGVQD (reference sequence). With 5 bases removed from V and 1 base from J, the gap between germline ends came to 8 bases. CDR3 protein: CASSSSGNTEAFF. The CDR3 DNA is TGCGCCAGCAGTTCGTCGGGGAACACTGAAGCTTTCTTT.

The V and J genes are TRBV28 and TRBJ2-2; 9 bases match TRBD2. The CDR3 spans 14 residues. CDR1 is MDHEN and CDR2 is SYDVKM in the germline V gene. Germline trimming cut 6 bases from V and 8 bases from J; bases unmatched to any gene: 7. CDR3 protein: CASRASGAPGELFF. CDR3 sequence (DNA): TGTGCCAGCAGGGCTAGCGGGGCACCGGGGGAGCTGTTTTTT.

This clonotype was detected many times. The genes are TRBV27 and TRBJ2-7; no clear D. The CDR3 has 14 residues. With 0 bases removed from V and 3 bases from J, the gap between germline ends came to 9 bases. Germline V gene lookup returns CDR1 MNHEY and CDR2 SMNVEV (reference sequence). CDR3 protein: CASSLSYGGYEQYF. CDR3 nucleotides: TGTGCCAGCAGTTTATCTTACGGCGGCTACGAGCAGTACTTC.

This clonotype was detected a few times. The chain carries TRBV21-1 and TRBJ2-3; the table assigns TRBD2, which was not confirmed against the DNA. TRBV21-1 is a documented pseudogene. CDR3 length: 14 residues. CDR3 coding DNA: TGTGCCAGCAGTAGCGGGAATAGCACAGATACGCAGTATTTT. This encodes CASSSGNSTDTQYF.

This clonotype has a handful of counts. The CDR3 region is CASSRGLGDTQYF. CDR3 coding DNA: TGTGCCAGCAGCCGTGGCCTCGGAGATACGCAGTATTTT. The V and J genes are TRBV7-6 and TRBJ2-3; D uncertain. V was trimmed by 5 bases and J by 5 bases, leaving 11 bases between them. The CDR3 is 13 amino acids. In germline, CDR1 is SGHVS, CDR2 FNYEAQ.

The chain joins TRBV14 to TRBJ2-1; TRBD1 matches at 10 bases. The germline V gene has CDR1 SGHDN and CDR2 FVKESK. V was clipped by 0 bases and J by 0 bases; unmatched bases: 5. This CDR3 is 18 amino acids long. The CDR3 nucleotides read TGTGCCAGCAGCCAAGATGGGACAGGGGCTAGCTCCTACAATGAGCAGTTCTTC. It translates to CASSQDGTGASSYNEQFF.

The chain recombines TRBV12-3 or TRBV12-4 with TRBJ1-1; 8 bases match TRBD1. There are 13 residues in the CDR3. V shed 7 bases, J shed 5 bases, and the junction held 6 bases outside the gene matches. The CDR3 DNA reads as TGTGCCAGCATCCAGGGGGCGCGTACTGAAGCTTTCTTT. Translating gives CASIQGARTEAFF.

This clonotype showed up many times. This chain connects TRBV9 to TRBJ1-1; D unresolved. Germline V gives CDR1 SGDLS, CDR2 YYNGEE. V lost 4 bases to trimming and J lost 4 bases, with 14 bases between them. This CDR3 is 14 amino acids long. The CDR3 reads CASSPSKSGTEAFF. The CDR3 DNA reads TGTGCCAGCAGCCCATCAAAGTCGGGCACTGAAGCTTTCTTT. The full variable domain, in which reference TRBV9 and TRBJ1-1 provide the parts outside the CDR3, is DSGVTQTPKHLITATGQRVTLRCSPRSGDLSVYWYQQSLDQGLQFLIQYYNGEERAKGNILERFSAQQFPDLHSELNLSSLELGDSALYFCASSPSKSGTEAFFGQGTRLTVV.

This clonotype was seen many times. The chain uses TRBV15 and TRBJ1-5; 7 nucleotides match TRBD1. The V gene's germline CDR1 is LNHNV and CDR2 YYDKDF (reference sequence). CDR3 length equals 15 residues. V was clipped by 6 bases and J by 2 bases; unmatched bases: 7. The CDR3 reads CATRIGGEGNQPQHF. The CDR3 nucleotides are TGTGCCACCAGGATAGGGGGCGAGGGCAATCAGCCCCAGCATTTT.

This clonotype occurred many times. The genes are TRBV14 and TRBJ2-3; 8 bases agree with TRBD2. V lost 1 base to trimming and J lost 1 base; unmatched junction nucleotides: 7. In germline, CDR1 is SGHDN, CDR2 FVKESK. The length of the CDR3 is 17 residues. CDR3 residues: CASSQAAGGRRTDTQYF. The CDR3 bases are TGTGCCAGCAGCCAAGCGGCAGGCGGGAGGCGCACAGATACGCAGTATTTT.

This clonotype was observed a few times. The chain carries TRBV6-2 or TRBV6-3 and TRBJ1-5, with D tentatively TRBD1 (6 bases). In germline, CDR1 is MNHEY, CDR2 SVGEGT. The V gene lost 6 bases and the J gene lost 3 bases, with 15 bases spanning the gap. The CDR3 has 15 amino acids. The CDR3 DNA is TGTGCCAGCAGAACTCCCCAGGGGCCCAATCAGCCCCAGCATTTT. Encoded protein: CASRTPQGPNQPQHF.

This clonotype was seen many times. The genes are TRBV27 and TRBJ2-7; D not resolved. Germline V gene lookup returns CDR1 MNHEY and CDR2 SMNVEV (reference sequence). V was cut by 0 bases and J by 0 bases, with 3 bases left in between. This CDR3 has 13 amino acids. The CDR3 DNA reads as TGTGCCAGCAGTTTATCCTACTCCTACGAGCAGTACTTC. Protein: CASSLSYSYEQYF.